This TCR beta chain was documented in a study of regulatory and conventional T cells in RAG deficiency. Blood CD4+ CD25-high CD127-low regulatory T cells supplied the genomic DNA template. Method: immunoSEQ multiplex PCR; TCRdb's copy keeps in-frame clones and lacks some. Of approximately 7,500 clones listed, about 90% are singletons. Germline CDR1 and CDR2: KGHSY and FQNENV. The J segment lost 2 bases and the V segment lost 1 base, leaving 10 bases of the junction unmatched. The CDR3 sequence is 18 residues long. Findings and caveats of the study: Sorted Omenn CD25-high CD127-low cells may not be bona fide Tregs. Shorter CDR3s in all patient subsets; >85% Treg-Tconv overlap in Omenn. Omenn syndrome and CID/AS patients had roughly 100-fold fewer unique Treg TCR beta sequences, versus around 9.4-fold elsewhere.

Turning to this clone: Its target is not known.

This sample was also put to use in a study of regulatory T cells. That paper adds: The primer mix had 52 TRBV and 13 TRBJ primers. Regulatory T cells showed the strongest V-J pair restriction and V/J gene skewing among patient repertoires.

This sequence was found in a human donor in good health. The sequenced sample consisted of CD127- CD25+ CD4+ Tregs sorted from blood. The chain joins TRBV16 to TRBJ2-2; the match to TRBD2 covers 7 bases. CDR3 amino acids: CASSQWSRTRDNTGELFF. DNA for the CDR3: TGTGCCAGCAGCCAATGGTCCCGGACTAGAGATAACACCGGGGAGCTGTTTTTT.